The clone carrying this TCR beta chain was observed a handful of times. This specimen comes from a study of T cell repertoires in cytomegalovirus infection. TCRdb used MiXCR to reprocess the reads, holding one entry per CDR3 protein. The sample comprises around 550,000 distinct CDR3 sequences, approximately 25% of which are singletons, and roughly 13% rests with the top ten. This CDR3 comprises 16 residues. Germline-derived CDR1 and CDR2 are MNHEY and SVGAGI. V shed 3 bases and J shed 5 bases, with 14 bases lying between them. The source material was PBMCs. The chain employs TRBV6-5 and TRBJ1-6; weak D call: TRBD1 (5 bases). This TCR was recovered from a human donor in good health (CMV status not recorded). Some clones in this sample may be carry-over from other donors' samples. CDR3 protein: CASSYRQGLNNSPLHF. In DNA form, the CDR3 reads TGTGCCAGCAGTTATAGGCAGGGACTGAATAATTCACCCCTCCACTTT.